The 26 T cell receptor beta chains listed next were all sequenced from one sample in a study of T cell responses to AZD1222 COVID-19 vaccine. Profiled with immunoSEQ multiplex PCR; TCRdb holds only in-frame clones, not every one. The table records 100,000 to 150,000 clones, roughly nine tenths of them present only once. The sequencing here drew on peripheral blood, taken on day 0 of AZD1222 vaccination. The receptors derive from an adult in good health.

The V call is TRBV28, the J call TRBJ1-2, with D perhaps matching TRBD1 (5 bases). Germline V CDR1 and CDR2: MDHEN, SYDVKM. The CDR3 runs to 18 residues. V lost 2 bases and J 7 bases, leaving 26 bases between the germline ends. CDR3 in amino acids: CASSLPDGTTVRNLGYTF. Here the CDR3 DNA reads TGTGCCAGCAGTTTACCGGATGGAACGACAGTCCGCAACCTTGGCTACACCTTC.

The genes are TRBV6-5 and TRBJ2-7, with 8 bases identical to TRBD2. Germline V gives CDR1 MNHEY, CDR2 SVGAGI. The V gene end was trimmed by 6 bases and the J gene end by 4 bases; junction bases not matched to a gene: 11. The CDR3 loop spans 15 amino acids. CDR3 region: CASSSSPSGGYEQYF. CDR3 sequence (DNA): TGTGCCAGCAGCTCCTCCCCTTCGGGGGGGTACGAGCAGTACTTC.

V gene TRBV29-1 combines with J gene TRBJ1-1; D unresolved. Per the germline V gene, CDR1 is SQVTM and CDR2 is ANQGSEA. The length of the CDR3 is 12 residues. Between the trimmed V and J ends, which lost 3 bases and 4 bases, there was a span of 9 bases. CDR3 loop: CSVDPGGTEAFF. The CDR3 DNA reads as TGCAGCGTTGATCCTGGCGGCACTGAAGCTTTCTTT.

The rearrangement joins TRBV5-1 to TRBJ1-1, with D tentatively TRBD1 (6 bases). This CDR3 contains 14 residues. Germline CDR1 is SGHRS and CDR2 is YFSETQ. Between the trimmed V and J ends, which lost 4 bases and 1 base, there was a span of 11 bases. CDR3 in amino acids: CASSRKDRNTEAFF. The CDR3 bases are TGCGCCAGCAGCCGGAAGGACAGGAACACTGAAGCTTTCTTT.

This chain uses TRBV28 with TRBJ1-2; TRBD1 aligns across 8 bases. V lost 2 bases to trimming and J lost 4 bases; unmatched junction nucleotides: 3. The CDR3 has 14 amino acids. Germline assignment: CDR1 MDHEN and CDR2 SYDVKM. The DNA for the CDR3 is TGTGCCAGCAGTTTAGGACAGGGTACCTATGGCTACACCTTC. This translates into CASSLGQGTYGYTF.

V and J are TRBV30 and TRBJ1-2; 7 bases fit TRBD1. The V gene's germline CDR1 is GTSNPN and CDR2 SVGIG (reference sequence). The length of the CDR3 is 13 residues. V trimming: 2 bases; J trimming: 3 bases; junction bases outside the gene matches: 3. CDR3 sequence: CAWSRQGYYGYTF. The CDR3 coding sequence is TGTGCCTGGAGTCGACAGGGATACTATGGCTACACCTTC.

The CDR3 nucleotides are TGTGCCAGCAGGACGCTGGATGGATTGACTGAAGCTTTCTTT. Protein sequence: CASRTLDGLTEAFF. The chain has TRBV5-4 and TRBJ1-1; D not certain. This CDR3 region has 14 residues. Germline values: CDR1 SGHNT, CDR2 YYREEE (reference sequence). V lost 5 bases and J 5 bases, leaving 16 bases between the germline ends.

V and J are TRBV28 and TRBJ1-1; unclear D gene. Trimming stripped 3 bases from V and 0 bases from J, with 14 bases between. Germline CDR1 MDHEN, CDR2 SYDVKM. The CDR3 covers 16 residues. The CDR3 DNA is TGTGCCAGCAGTTTGAATCGGGGAATGGTGAACACTGAAGCTTTCTTT. The encoded protein is CASSLNRGMVNTEAFF.

The chain uses TRBV3-1 (or the pseudogene TRBV3-2) and TRBJ2-5, with 7 bases matching TRBD2. The CDR3 has 15 residues. The ends lost 4 bases at V and 2 bases at J; junction bases unmatched: 7. From germline, CDR1 is LGHDT and CDR2 YNNKEL (reference sequence). CDR3 residues: CASSRGGGLQETQYF. The CDR3 nucleotides are TGTGCCAGCAGCCGTGGGGGGGGGTTACAAGAGACCCAGTACTTC.

This clone has a single count. The chain combines TRBV7-9 with TRBJ2-7; D not resolved. The CDR3 totals 12 residues. Germline-derived CDR1 and CDR2 are SEHNR and FQNEAQ (reference sequence). V was shortened by 4 bases and J by 6 bases, with 10 bases between the two germline ends. The CDR3 DNA is TGTGCCAGCAGCTCCATTCTCCTCGAGCAGTACTTC. Translated: CASSSILLEQYF.

The chain couples TRBV6-2 or TRBV6-3 to TRBJ2-7; D is perhaps TRBD2 (6 bases). Germline-derived CDR1 and CDR2 are MNHEY and SVGEGT. This CDR3 region has 16 residues. V lost 2 bases to trimming and J lost 5 bases, with 19 bases between them. The CDR3 loop is CASSYEHHGGKDEQYF. The DNA of the CDR3 is TGTGCCAGCAGTTACGAACATCACGGGGGAAAGGACGAGCAGTACTTC.

This chain links TRBV9 with TRBJ1-6; 8 nucleotides line up with TRBD1. Trimming removed 3 bases from V and 6 bases from J; junction bases left unmatched: 11. This CDR3 spans 17 amino acids. CDR1 SGDLS and CDR2 YYNGEE come from the germline V gene. CDR3 residues: CASSENSPGQVNSPLHF. The CDR3 nucleotides are TGTGCCAGCAGCGAGAACTCTCCGGGACAGGTTAATTCACCCCTCCACTTT.

The CDR3 region has the DNA TGTGCCAGCAGCTTGTTTCAACAGGTCGAAACACCCCTCCACTTT. Translation: CASSLFQQVETPLHF. The chain employs TRBV5-5 and TRBJ1-6, with a tentative D call TRBD1 (5 bases). The V end lost 1 base, the J end lost 11 bases, and 16 bases lay between the germline ends. CDR1 is SGHKS, CDR2 YYEKEE, per germline (reference sequence). This CDR3 spans 15 amino acids.

This CDR3 reads CASGKADYSNQPQHF. CDR3 DNA sequence: TGTGCCAGTGGCAAGGCAGATTATAGCAATCAGCCCCAGCATTTT. This sequence joins TRBV19 and TRBJ1-5; D remains unclear. CDR1 and CDR2 (germline): LNHDA, SQIVND (reference sequence). This CDR3 comprises 15 residues. Trimming cost V 8 bases and J 0 bases, with 14 bases left between them. The whole variable domain, remainder taken from reference TRBV19 and TRBJ1-5, is DGGITQSPKYLFRKEGQNVTLSCEQNLNHDAMYWYRQDPGQGLRLIYYSQIVNDFQKGDIAEGYSVSREKKESFPLTVTSAQKNPTAFYLCASGKADYSNQPQHFGDGTRLSIL.

CDR3 residues: CARSLGCKGARRTEAFF. The CDR3 nucleotides read TGTGCCAGAAGCTTGGGATGTAAGGGGGCGCGGAGGACTGAAGCTTTCTTT. The chain couples TRBV5-3 to TRBJ1-1; 7 nucleotides match TRBD1. TRBV5-3 counts as an open reading frame of uncertain function. The V segment lost 0 bases and the J segment 5 bases; nucleotides outside the gene matches: 13. The CDR3 runs to 17 residues.

The chain recombines TRBV6-5 with TRBJ2-1; no clear D gene. The length of the CDR3 is 11 residues. The germline V gene encodes CDR1 MNHEY and CDR2 SVGAGI. Trimming took off 2 bases at V and 8 bases at J, with 4 bases between the two ends. The CDR3 bases are TGTGCCAGCAGTTACAGGGATGAGCAGTTCTTC. Its translation: CASSYRDEQFF.

CDR3 residues: CASSDLYGYTF. In DNA form, the CDR3 reads TGTGCCAGCAGTGACCTCTATGGCTACACCTTC. The chain joins TRBV28 to TRBJ1-2, with no clear D. The CDR3 sequence is 11 residues long. Per the germline V gene, CDR1 is MDHEN and CDR2 is SYDVKM. The germline V and J ends were trimmed by 5 bases and 4 bases, with 5 bases remaining between them.

The chain has TRBV29-1 and TRBJ2-4; 11 nucleotides line up with TRBD1. The germline V gene encodes CDR1 SQVTM and CDR2 ANQGSEA. J was trimmed by 9 bases and V by 6 bases; bases with no gene match: 13. The CDR3 has 15 amino acids. CDR3: CSVRTWGTGGTIQYF. The CDR3 DNA reads TGCAGCGTCCGAACCTGGGGGACAGGGGGAACCATTCAGTACTTC.

The chain links TRBV6-5 to TRBJ2-2; TRBD1 matches at 7 bases. CDR1 is MNHEY and CDR2 is SVGAGI in the germline V gene. This CDR3 contains 14 residues. V lost 8 bases and J lost 1; bases outside the gene matches: 4. Written as DNA, the CDR3 is TGTGCCAGCCAGGGACAGTGGAACACCGGGGAGCTGTTTTTT. This translates into CASQGQWNTGELFF.

This rearrangement joins TRBV11-2 to TRBJ1-5; D possibly corresponds to TRBD1 (6 bases). Germline lookup yields CDR1 SGHAT and CDR2 FQNNGV. This CDR3 region has 15 residues. V dropped 4 bases and J dropped 4 bases, with 14 bases sitting between them. Here the CDR3 DNA reads TGTGCCAGCAGCTCAGCCGGACAGCTAAATCAGCCCCAGCATTTT. Its protein product is CASSSAGQLNQPQHF.

This sequence joins TRBV30 and TRBJ2-1; tentatively, D is TRBD2 (6 bases). Germline V gene sequence: CDR1 GTSNPN, CDR2 SVGIG (reference sequence). Trimming removed 7 bases from V and 5 bases from J, with 12 bases in between. This CDR3 region has 12 residues. The CDR3 loop reads CAFGGLNNEQFF. The CDR3 DNA is TGTGCCTTTGGAGGACTAAACAATGAGCAGTTCTTC.

The chain combines TRBV19 with TRBJ2-3; D gene ambiguous. CDR1 and CDR2 (germline): LNHDA, SQIVND (reference sequence). The CDR3 contains 14 residues. V dropped 5 bases and J dropped 5 bases, with 14 bases sitting between them. CDR3 sequence: CASSPVSTVDTQYF. The CDR3 DNA sequence: TGTGCCAGTAGTCCGGTTAGTACCGTAGATACGCAGTATTTT.

The J gene is TRBJ2-7, the V gene TRBV6-5, with a tentative D call TRBD1 (6 bases). The V and J ends lost 2 bases and 4 bases respectively, with 12 bases between them. CDR3 size: 14 residues. The V gene's germline CDR1 is MNHEY and CDR2 SVGAGI. DNA for the CDR3: TGTGCCAGCAGTTACGCTACCAGGGGATACGAGCAGTACTTC. Translating gives CASSYATRGYEQYF.

The V gene is TRBV7-3, the J gene TRBJ2-5, with TRBD2 matching over 7 bases. CDR3 length equals 15 residues. Germline CDR1 is SGHTA and CDR2 is FQGTGA. The junction had 8 bases not matched to a gene; V was cut back by 2 bases and J by 5 bases. CDR3 amino acids: CASSLEGLAAETQYF. The CDR3 DNA follows: TGTGCCAGCAGCTTAGAAGGGCTAGCGGCCGAGACCCAGTACTTC.

V is TRBV28 and J is TRBJ2-7; the D call may be TRBD1 or TRBD2 (6 bases each). Per germline, CDR1 MDHEN and CDR2 SYDVKM. This CDR3 has 19 residues. V lost 3 bases, J lost 0 bases, and 24 bases lay in between. The CDR3 coding sequence is TGTGCCAGCAGTTTTCCCTTATCCCGTACGGGGGCCAGCTCCTACGAGCAGTACTTC. Protein: CASSFPLSRTGASSYEQYF.

The chain combines TRBV4-2 with TRBJ2-7, with 11 bases aligning to TRBD2. This CDR3 contains 15 residues. Germline V CDR1 and CDR2: LGHNA, YNFKEQ. Unmatched junction bases numbered 3, after V lost 4 bases and J lost 1 base. CDR3 bases: TGTGCCAGCAGCCTCCGACTAGCGGGGTCCTACGAGCAGTACTTC. This gives the protein CASSLRLAGSYEQYF.